This T cell receptor beta chain originates from a study of blood T cells in healthy people across ages. Study conclusions and caveats: Naive T cell percentage and TCR beta diversity correlated strongly. Those diversity estimates obtained from one million T cells were thought to be underestimates. Aged donors had fewer naive CD4+ cells and lower diversity than long-lived donors. Unknown donor CMV status possibly confounded expanded clonotype changes.

With a J-beta primer mix and a sample-barcoded 5' primer, a second PCR ran roughly 6 to 11 cycles. MiXCR, run by TCRdb on the 5' RACE reads, gives a single entry per CDR3 protein. The sample has over a million distinct CDR3 sequences; around 45% are singletons. Turning to this clonotype: The antigen remains unidentified. A junction end diverges from the germline sequence, so it may reflect a read error.

This CDR3 is 14 amino acids long. Germline V gene data show CDR1 as LNHDA and CDR2 as SQIVND (reference sequence). This TCR derives from a woman aged 55 to 70 in good health. The chain recombines TRBV19 with TRBJ2-4, with D perhaps TRBD1 (5 bases). The DNA end is a closer match to TRBJ2-5, so the J assignment may be wrong. Sequencing used blood. The CDR3 DNA follows: TGTGCCAGTAGTAACCGACAGATCCAAGGGACCCAGTACTTC. Protein sequence: CASSNRQIQGTQYF.